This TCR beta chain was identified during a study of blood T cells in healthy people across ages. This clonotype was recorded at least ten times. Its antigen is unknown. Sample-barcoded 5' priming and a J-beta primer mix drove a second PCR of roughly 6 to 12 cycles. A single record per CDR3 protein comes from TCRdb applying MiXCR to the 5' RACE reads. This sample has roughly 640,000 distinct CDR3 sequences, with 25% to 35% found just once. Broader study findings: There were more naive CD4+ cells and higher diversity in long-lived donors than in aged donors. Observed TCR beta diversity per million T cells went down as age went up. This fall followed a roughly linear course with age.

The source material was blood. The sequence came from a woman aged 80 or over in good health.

The CDR3 DNA reads as TGCAGTGCTAGATCGGACAGGGGATTATCCTACAATGAGCAGTTCTTC. Encoded protein: CSARSDRGLSYNEQFF. The chain joins TRBV20-1 to TRBJ2-1, with 9 nucleotides matching TRBD1. The junction had 6 bases not matched to a gene; V was cut back by 2 bases and J by 1 base. This CDR3 has 16 amino acids. The germline CDR1 and CDR2 sequences are DFQATT and SNEGSKA (reference sequence).